This entry is about one T cell receptor (beta chain). Its antigen specificity is not known. There are no base qualities to consult, and no much larger clone falls within one base. The time point label, as the study defines it: newly diagnosed GD, antithyroid drugs for less than 3 months. For both TCR sequencing and RNA sequencing, RNA was extracted from PBMCs in TRIzol. Graves' disease was diagnosed according to American Thyroid Association guidelines. The patients came from an endocrinology department in Xi'an, China. From each patient, 7.5 to 9.5 milliliters of peripheral blood was collected into an EDTA anticoagulant tube. PBMCs were isolated by Ficoll Paque Plus density gradient separation without further T cell sorting. An Agilent 2100 Bioanalyzer and agarose gel were used to check RNA quality, and a NanoDrop 2000 was used to measure RNA concentration. Libraries were constructed by multiplex PCR. Sequenced on an Illumina HiSeq 4000. TCR beta libraries were built with iRepertoire HTBI primers and Arm-PCR amplification of CDR3 regions. Before sequencing, the PCR products underwent gel purification. Regarding the original processing steps: Gene usage analysis of CDR3 amino acid clonotypes relied on the 60 or so TRBV and 14 TRBJ segments identified across samples. Filtered high-quality paired reads were merged into contigs using COPE and FqMerger. BLAST was used to align contigs to IMGT TRBV, TRBD and TRBJ reference genes, with CDR3 defined following IMGT. Any clonotype with a frequency above 0.1% was classified as a highly expanded clone. Repertoire diversity was measured by Shannon entropy, and V-J evenness by the Gini coefficient. A clonotype found in more than one individual was treated as public. The raw public data were reprocessed by TCRdb itself: fastp quality trimming at Q25, MiXCR clonotype calling, in-frame beta chains only. Identical CDR3 protein sequences are pooled into one entry, listed with their most common genes and DNA. TCRdb's processing, not the authors' own work, is the source of the V and J calls. In this sample the table shows 680,000 or so distinct CDR3 sequences, 15% to 20% of which occur a single time. The ten largest clonotypes hold roughly 18% of the sample.

The data were obtained in a study of regulatory T cells in long-lasting Graves disease (dated by TCRdb to 2020 to 2023). In the study overall: In the newly diagnosed Graves' disease group, patients had been taking antithyroid drugs for less than 3 months. Persistent Graves' disease patients were compared with newly diagnosed Graves' disease patients by peripheral blood TCR sequencing and RNA sequencing. A total of 35 or so samples underwent TCR sequencing: around 13 from persistent and approximately 20 from newly diagnosed Graves' disease patients. The study took place in China and was registered as a clinical trial.

Points the paper makes about the study in general: Patients with persistent disease shared more public clonotypes (over 2,500) than newly diagnosed patients did (roughly 970). Only the TCR beta chain was sequenced and analyzed. Persistent disease showed preferential use of TRBV28, TRBJ1-2 and TRBJ2-5, whereas newly diagnosed disease favored TRBV20-1 and TRBJ2-1. As a limitation, the authors acknowledged that the small sample size may reduce accuracy. Persistent Graves' disease patients showed lower TCR Shannon entropy and fewer highly expanded clones than newly diagnosed patients, suggesting clonal expansion. Only peripheral blood was studied, because thyroid tissue, the primary lesion, was inaccessible.

As encoded in the germline V gene, CDR1 is MDHEN while CDR2 is SYDVKM. The CDR3 contains 14 residues, cysteine and phenylalanine counted. This entry keeps only the CDR3 DNA: 42 bases, framed from base 1. The junction carries 17 bases between V and J, which are trimmed by 9 bases and 2 bases respectively. This same sample was also part of a study on T cells in Graves' hyperthyroidism and ophthalmopathy. As described in the second report: A patient counted as having stable Graves' hyperthyroidism if no progression to ophthalmopathy occurred over 18 months of follow-up. Hyperthyroidism patients were aged 18 to 65 years and newly diagnosed, with disease duration of less than 2 months. Patients with uncontrolled infections, other autoimmune diseases, pregnancy or lactation were excluded. Clinical symptoms, serum thyroxine and TRAb, thyroid ultrasound, and orbital computed tomography formed the basis for the diagnoses. For the first round of RT-PCR on the TCR CDR3, the HTBI primer set was used together with the Qiagen OneStep RT-PCR kit. Blood samples also contained most of the expanded thyroid clonotypes (frequency above 0.001), which suggests that blood repertoires may reflect thyroid immune responses. In cross-validation, a model built on a 13 V-J signature told ophthalmopathy apart from stable hyperthyroidism with just under 90% sensitivity and around 81% specificity, and in testing the same model reached 80%/75%. During validation, the model predicted progression to ophthalmopathy a median of around 7 months ahead of onset, with more than 55% sensitivity and about 75% specificity. To identify distinguishing TCR V-J signatures, a discovery cohort of around 100 patients was used, comprising roughly 45 with Graves' ophthalmopathy and some 60 with stable Graves' hyperthyroidism. Whether ophthalmopathy could be predicted prospectively was tested in an independent validation cohort made up of about 18 hyperthyroidism patients plus 17 patients who later progressed to ophthalmopathy. The roughly 100 discovery patients were randomly divided into training and test sets at a 7:3 ratio. In addition, the study compared T-cell repertoires in thyroid tissue and in blood from several Graves' hyperthyroidism patients. Once sampling was done, hyperthyroidism patients were given methimazole at a starting dose of 30 mg daily, whereas ophthalmopathy patients were given high-dose intravenous methylprednisolone. The libraries were constructed in a second round of multiplex PCR and then size-selected and purified. Sequencing of the libraries was done on an Illumina HiSeq2000 using paired-end 100 bp reads. SOAPnuke was used to process the raw data, with reads discarded if the reads contained adapters or uncalled bases, had a mean Phred below 15, or lacked an exact constant-primer or identifier match. COPE v1.2.5 was used to merge high-quality paired reads, and clonotypes were defined as unique nucleotide sequences. MiTCR v1.1 was used to align clonotypes to the IMGT TRBV, TRBD and TRBJ reference segments. Analysis was restricted to V-J combinations with a frequency above 0.0001, which covered just over 98% of repertoires. The TCS score was defined as F50 (clonal expansion) divided by E x V (chaos), with BLOSUM62-based TCRdist calculated between CDR3 peptides within each V-J. Welch's t-statistics and random forest reduced approximately 520 V-J features to fewer than 15, which were used in a naive Bayes classifier (R e1071). Sample size was not statistically predetermined, and blinding of investigators to group allocation was not performed. The paper describes TCR Vbeta CDR3 sequencing of 140 or so peripheral blood samples, made up of 43 ophthalmopathy patients, 70 to 75 hyperthyroidism patients and roughly 17 progressor patients.

The sequence came from a woman aged 30 to 39 with Graves disease. Donor details come from another sample of the same person, matched by shared clones. Recombination linked TRBV28 to TRBJ2-7; the D gene is perhaps TRBD1, from 5 matching bases. Here the sequenced sample was peripheral blood mononuclear cells (PBMCs), taken at new diagnosis, from a patient treated with antithyroid drugs. The DNA sequence is TGTGCCAGTCGACCCAGGGATAACGCCTACGAGCAGTACTTC. It translates to CASRPRDNAYEQYF.